Listed below are T cell receptor beta chains from one sample, sequenced in a study of CD8 T cells in ankylosing spondylitis. TCRdb called the 5' RACE reads again in MiXCR, with one record for every CDR3 protein. The sample holds over 100,000 distinct CDR3 sequences, roughly 11% seen once. Sequenced sample: blood, either unsorted or a sorted T cell fraction (not recorded which). These receptors came from a female donor with ankylosing spondylitis or in good health (not recorded which). Both conserved end residues are trimmed from each CDR3. The order of the fields is V gene, CDR3 protein.

>TRBV2
ASTLTGKVTYEQY
>TRBV12-3/TRBV12-4
ASSKGQGSADTQY
>TRBV7-9
ASSYPGQGTIEAF
>TRBV7-6
ASSLGEYNEQF
>TRBV9
ASSVGGTGNTIY
>TRBV30
AWSVAVQAF
>TRBV5-1
ASTDTERAGYT
>TRBV7-8
ASSLDKRGGQETQY
>TRBV7-6
ASSPRGGTEAF
>TRBV27
ASIGGGNEQF
>TRBV5-1
ASSFPTSGGIQETQY
>TRBV5-1
ASSLGGFSYNEQF
>TRBV5-1
ASSLSGVDTGELF
>TRBV7-2
ASSQYRANTEAF
>TRBV6-1
ASSARQGGNTIY
>TRBV7-6
ASSLVSSDYGYT
>TRBV12-2
ASRLARGPNTGELF
>TRBV18
ASSPGLAGVSGEQF
>TRBV3-1
ASSQGWGIQPQH
>TRBV7-9
ASSLSQQVGYEQY
>TRBV3-1
ASSQVDTQY
>TRBV27
ASSSQGYYGYT
>TRBV2
ASTETLGYEQY
>TRBV29-1
SAESRGGDEQY
>TRBV28
ASNAGGANEKLF
>TRBV7-2
ASSFVSLAPGELF
>TRBV12-3/TRBV12-4
ASSSASGSTDTQY
>TRBV19
ASSAGGAGEQF